A selection of T cell receptor beta chains follows, all from one sample in a study of regulatory T cells in long-lasting Graves disease. TCRdb re-called the multiplex PCR reads with MiXCR, one entry per CDR3 protein. The table lists around 480,000 distinct CDR3 sequences, around 15% of them singletons, with 10% to 15% in the top ten. These same data were also listed under a study on T cells in Graves' hyperthyroidism and ophthalmopathy.

Sequenced material: peripheral blood mononuclear cells (PBMCs), taken at new diagnosis, from a patient treated with antithyroid drugs. These receptor sequences come from a middle-aged man with Graves disease. CDR3s include the opening cysteine and the closing phenylalanine or tryptophan. D genes are given only for firm matches. Clone size is not always given. Where it is, it says once, few, many or a class for expanded clones.

J: TRBJ2-4; D: TRBD2; size: few; V: TRBV11-1; CDR3: CASSLRRTSGRNHAKNIQYF; DNA: TGTGCCAGCAGCTTAAGACGGACTAGCGGGAGAAATCATGCCAAAAACATTCAGTACTTC
J: TRBJ2-7; D: -; size: many; V: TRBV7-3; CDR3: CASSPMGQGGIDEQYF; DNA: TGTGCCAGCAGCCCGATGGGTCAGGGTGGTATCGACGAGCAGTACTTC
J: TRBJ2-6; D: -; size: -; V: TRBV18; CDR3: CASSHTTVYSGANVLTF; DNA: TGTGCCAGCTCACATACAACAGTATACTCTGGGGCCAACGTCCTGACTTTC
J: TRBJ1-2; D: -; size: few; V: TRBV28; CDR3: CASSYGGPYGYTF; DNA: TGTGCCAGCAGTTACGGAGGACCCTATGGCTACACCTTC
J: TRBJ2-3; D: -; size: few; V: TRBV9; CDR3: CASSVEGGDTQYF; DNA: TGTGCCAGCAGCGTAGAGGGGGGAGATACGCAGTATTTT
J: TRBJ2-6; D: -; size: -; V: TRBV12-3/TRBV12-4; CDR3: CASSQRESGANVLTF; DNA: TGTGCCAGCAGTCAGAGGGAATCTGGGGCCAACGTCCTGACTTTC
J: TRBJ2-1; D: -; size: many; V: TRBV3-1; CDR3: CASSPQWSYNEQFF; DNA: TGTGCCAGCAGCCCTCAGTGGTCCTACAATGAGCAGTTCTTC
J: TRBJ2-7; D: TRBD1; size: many; V: TRBV20-1; CDR3: CMGTGGRYEQYF; DNA: TGCATGGGGACAGGGGGCCGATACGAGCAGTACTTC
J: TRBJ1-5; D: -; size: many; V: TRBV27; CDR3: CASSLSTGLGNQPQHF; DNA: TGTGCCAGCAGTTTATCGACAGGCCTTGGCAATCAGCCCCAGCATTTT
J: TRBJ2-3; D: TRBD1; size: -; V: TRBV20-1; CDR3: CSANRDSRTDTQYF; DNA: TGCAGTGCTAACCGGGACAGCCGCACAGATACGCAGTATTTT
J: TRBJ2-1; D: TRBD2; size: -; V: TRBV27; CDR3: CASVKAGGLNNEQFF; DNA: TGTGCCAGCGTGAAAGCGGGAGGATTAAACAATGAGCAGTTCTTC
J: TRBJ2-1; D: -; size: -; V: TRBV6-4; CDR3: CASSDRGQYNEQFF; DNA: TGTGCTAGCAGTGACCGCGGACAGTACAATGAGCAGTTCTTC
J: TRBJ2-2; D: TRBD2; size: many; V: TRBV3-1; CDR3: CATQTSGRGAGELFF; DNA: TGTGCCACCCAGACTAGCGGGAGAGGGGCCGGGGAGCTGTTTTTT